A selection of T cell receptor beta chains follows, all from one sample in a study of blood T cell repertoires in COVID-19. The protocol was immunoSEQ multiplex PCR, while the TCRdb copy is restricted to in-frame clones and leaves out a portion. This sample yields 110,000 to 150,000 clones, of which about 87% are seen a single time; about 11% belongs to the top ten. Sequencing was done on a sample of PBMCs or T cells enriched from blood (not recorded which). The receptors shown here come from a man in his 60s who had recovered from COVID-19. CDR3s include the opening cysteine and the closing phenylalanine or tryptophan. D genes are given only for firm matches. Clone sizes are given selectively: once, few, many, or a class where the clone is expanded.

abundance: NA; v_gene: TRBV16; j_gene: TRBJ2-1; d_gene: TRBD1; CDR3nt: TGTGCCAGCACACCGGACAGGGGGCGCTTAAATGAGCAGTTCTTC; CDR3aa: CASTPDRGRLNEQFF
abundance: NA; v_gene: TRBV7-8; j_gene: TRBJ2-7; d_gene: TRBD1; CDR3nt: TGTGCCAGCATGGCGACAGGGTATCGTGAGCAGTACTTC; CDR3aa: CASMATGYREQYF
abundance: NA; v_gene: TRBV4-1; j_gene: TRBJ2-1; d_gene: TRBD1; CDR3nt: TGCGCCAGCAGCCCGCAAACACGGGCGGCAGGGGGTTACAATGAGCAGTTCTTC; CDR3aa: CASSPQTRAAGGYNEQFF
abundance: NA; v_gene: TRBV10-3; j_gene: TRBJ1-6; d_gene: TRBD1; CDR3nt: TGTGCCATCCGCGACAGGGGTGGCTATTCACCCCTCCACTTT; CDR3aa: CAIRDRGGYSPLHF
abundance: NA; v_gene: TRBV5-1; j_gene: TRBJ2-7; d_gene: TRBD1; CDR3nt: TGCGCCAGCAGCTTACGACAGGGGGCTGACGAGCAGTACTTC; CDR3aa: CASSLRQGADEQYF
abundance: NA; v_gene: TRBV6-5; j_gene: TRBJ1-3; d_gene: NA; CDR3nt: TGTGCCAGCAGTCGCCTGAGCTCTGGAAACACCATATATTTT; CDR3aa: CASSRLSSGNTIYF
abundance: NA; v_gene: TRBV29-1; j_gene: TRBJ2-5; d_gene: NA; CDR3nt: TGCAGCGTTGAGCGGCCTGGTAAGACCCAGTACTTC; CDR3aa: CSVERPGKTQYF
abundance: NA; v_gene: TRBV6-5; j_gene: TRBJ1-5; d_gene: TRBD1; CDR3nt: TGTGCCAGCAGTTTCGACAGGGGTCAGCCCCAGCATTTT; CDR3aa: CASSFDRGQPQHF
abundance: NA; v_gene: TRBV5-6; j_gene: TRBJ1-1; d_gene: TRBD1; CDR3nt: TGTGCCAGCAGTTTGACAGGGATTATCCTTGAAGCTTTCTTT; CDR3aa: CASSLTGIILEAFF
abundance: NA; v_gene: TRBV12-3/TRBV12-4; j_gene: TRBJ2-5; d_gene: NA; CDR3nt: TGTGCCAGCAGTTTGGTGCAGGGGGAGACCCAGTACTTC; CDR3aa: CASSLVQGETQYF
abundance: NA; v_gene: TRBV10-1; j_gene: TRBJ2-3; d_gene: NA; CDR3nt: TGCGCCAGCAGTCTGAGAGGAGTAACGCAGTATTTT; CDR3aa: CASSLRGVTQYF
abundance: few; v_gene: TRBV7-3; j_gene: TRBJ1-2; d_gene: TRBD1; CDR3nt: TGTGCCAGCAGCCCAACAGGGGAGAGCTACACCTTC; CDR3aa: CASSPTGESYTF
abundance: NA; v_gene: TRBV28; j_gene: TRBJ1-3; d_gene: NA; CDR3nt: TGTGCCAGTTCGACCGCGGGAGGAAACACCATATATTTT; CDR3aa: CASSTAGGNTIYF
abundance: NA; v_gene: TRBV3-1/TRBV3-2; j_gene: TRBJ2-1; d_gene: TRBD1; CDR3nt: TGTGCCAGCGGGGACAGGGGCAATGAGCAGTTCTTC; CDR3aa: CASGDRGNEQFF
abundance: few; v_gene: TRBV5-5; j_gene: TRBJ2-1; d_gene: TRBD2; CDR3nt: TGTGCCAGCAGCTTTGGACTAGCGGGAGGGCCTATGGACAATGAGCAGTTCTTC; CDR3aa: CASSFGLAGGPMDNEQFF
abundance: NA; v_gene: TRBV23-1; j_gene: TRBJ2-7; d_gene: TRBD2; CDR3nt: TGCGCCAGCAGTCAATCGGGGCGGGAGGGTTACGAGCAGTACTTC; CDR3aa: CASSQSGREGYEQYF
abundance: NA; v_gene: TRBV6-5; j_gene: TRBJ2-2; d_gene: TRBD1; CDR3nt: TGTGCCACCGGGACAGGGCTTTCCGGGGAGCTGTTTTTT; CDR3aa: CATGTGLSGELFF
abundance: NA; v_gene: TRBV28; j_gene: TRBJ2-1; d_gene: TRBD2; CDR3nt: TGTGCCAGCAGTTCACTAGCGGGGGACTTAAATGAGCAGTTCTTC; CDR3aa: CASSSLAGDLNEQFF
abundance: NA; v_gene: TRBV5-6; j_gene: TRBJ2-7; d_gene: NA; CDR3nt: TGTGCCAGCAGCTTGGGGACAGTAAGCTACGAGCAGTACTTC; CDR3aa: CASSLGTVSYEQYF
abundance: NA; v_gene: TRBV7-2; j_gene: TRBJ1-6; d_gene: NA; CDR3nt: TGTGCCAGCAGTATATTAGGGGTAAATTCACCCCTCCACTTT; CDR3aa: CASSILGVNSPLHF